Each of the 12 T cell receptor beta chains below was sequenced from the same sample in a study of post-analysis software for immune sequencing data. No antigen is known for these receptors. Unique molecular identifiers were present in the TCR beta cDNA libraries. TCRdb reprocessed the PCR reads via MiXCR and lists one record per CDR3 protein. The table lists some 890,000 distinct CDR3 sequences, 53% of them singletons. Findings and limits, study-wide: About 5 TRBV segments were significantly more frequent in patients than in controls. TRBV5-6, TRBV5-1 and TRBV20-1 were among these segments.

The specimen sequenced was blood. Receptors originate from a girl aged 10 to 17 with multiple sclerosis.

The V and J genes are TRBV14 and TRBJ2-1; the match to TRBD2 covers 16 bases. The CDR3 is made up of 20 amino acids. Germline V gene sequence: CDR1 SGHDN, CDR2 FVKESK. V shed 1 base and J 0 bases; nucleotides not matched to a gene: 6. The CDR3 loop is CASSQVGLAGGISSYNEQFF. As DNA, the CDR3 is TGTGCCAGCAGCCAAGTGGGACTAGCGGGAGGGATTAGCTCCTACAATGAGCAGTTCTTC.

About this clonotype: Lacking the conserved final phenylalanine or tryptophan, this CDR3 likely reflects a read error. V gene TRBV3-1 combines with J gene TRBJ1-2, with TRBD1 matching 7 bases. The length of the CDR3 is 14 residues. The junction had 5 bases not matched to a gene; V was cut back by 1 base and J by 6 bases. Germline V gives CDR1 LGHDT, CDR2 YNNKEL (reference sequence). This CDR3 is CASSQVGGVDGYTY. The CDR3, as DNA: TGTGCCAGCAGCCAAGTAGGGGGCGTAGATGGCTACACCTAC.

The chain carries TRBV12-3 or TRBV12-4 and TRBJ2-4; possibly TRBD1 for D (5 bases). CDR3 size: 13 residues. V lost 3 bases to trimming and J lost 6 bases, with 9 bases between them. CDR3 protein: CASSFGQGNIQYF. CDR3 sequence (DNA): TGTGCCAGCAGTTTTGGGCAGGGAAACATTCAGTACTTC.

There are a few counts of this clonotype. This rearrangement joins TRBV7-9 to TRBJ2-7, with no clear D. Germline V lookup: CDR1 SEHNR, CDR2 FQNEAQ (reference sequence). Deletions cut 6 bases from V and 0 bases from J, with 9 bases between. CDR3 size: 13 residues. CDR3 DNA sequence: TGTGCCAGCAGTAAAGCCAGCTCCTACGAGCAGTACTTC. Its protein is CASSKASSYEQYF.

Worth noting for this clonotype: At one end the junction does not follow the germline gene, possibly because of a read error. The V and J genes are TRBV29-1 and TRBJ1-1; D unresolved. The CDR3 runs 13 residues. Germline lookup yields CDR1 SQVTM and CDR2 ANQGSEA. The CDR3 protein is CGVSRYLNTEAFF. The DNA of the CDR3 is TGCGGCGTTTCGCGGTATTTGAACACTGAAGCTTTCTTT. The whole variable domain, remainder taken from reference TRBV29-1 and TRBJ1-1, is SAVISQKPSRDICQRGTSLTIQCQVDSQVTMMFWYRQQPGQSLTLIATANQGSEATYESGFVIDKFPISRPNLTFSTLTVSNMSPEDSSIYLCGVSRYLNTEAFFGQGTRLTVV.

This clonotype showed up just once. This chain joins TRBV5-5 and TRBJ2-7; D may be TRBD2 (6 bases). V lost 4 bases and J 7 bases, leaving 21 bases between the germline ends. The CDR3 runs 15 residues. Looked up from germline, CDR1 is SGHKS and CDR2 is YYEKEE (reference sequence). CDR3 sequence (DNA): TGTGCCAGCAGCCGAACCCCGGGCGGGGCTTGGGAGCAGTACTTC. It translates to CASSRTPGGAWEQYF.

The chain carries TRBV28 and TRBJ1-5; perhaps TRBD1 as D (5 bases). Germline-derived CDR1 and CDR2 are MDHEN and SYDVKM. Trimming left V 6 bases short and J 1 base short, with 13 bases between. CDR3 length equals 15 residues. The DNA for the CDR3 is TGTGCCAGCAGGCTCGGGGGGGTCAGCAATCAGCCCCAGCATTTT. Amino acids: CASRLGGVSNQPQHF. The whole variable domain, remainder taken from reference TRBV28 and TRBJ1-5, is DVKVTQSSRYLVKRTGEKVFLECVQDMDHENMFWYRQDPGLGLRLIYFSYDVKMKEKGDIPEGYSVSREKKERFSLILESASTNQTSMYLCASRLGGVSNQPQHFGDGTRLSIL.

The genes are TRBV20-1 and TRBJ2-7; D is undetermined. CDR1 is DFQATT and CDR2 is SNEGSKA in the germline V gene (reference sequence). V was pared by 0 bases and J by 2 bases, with 11 bases between. The CDR3 sequence is 14 residues long. The CDR3 sequence is CSARDSQTAYEQYF. CDR3 DNA sequence: TGCAGTGCTAGAGATTCCCAAACCGCCTACGAGCAGTACTTC.

This clonotype was counted only a few times. The CDR3 is CSVEGENYGYTF. The CDR3 DNA follows: TGCAGCGTCGAGGGGGAGAACTATGGCTACACCTTC. The genes are TRBV29-1 and TRBJ1-2; the D gene is possibly TRBD1 (6 bases). Trimming pared 6 bases from V and 2 bases from J, leaving 10 bases between. The CDR3 contains 12 residues. Germline V gene data show CDR1 as SQVTM and CDR2 as ANQGSEA.

The rearrangement links TRBV10-3 to TRBJ1-5; no definite D call. Germline CDR1 ENHRY, CDR2 SYGVKD. Trimming pared 0 bases from V and 5 bases from J, leaving 5 bases between. The CDR3 spans 13 residues. The CDR3 DNA reads TGTGCCATCAGTGAGTCGATAGATCAGCCCCAGCATTTT. This sequence encodes CAISESIDQPQHF.

V and J are TRBV6-5 and TRBJ2-7; D unclear. Trimming left V 0 bases short and J 6 bases short, with 15 bases between. CDR1 is MNHEY, CDR2 SVGAGI, per germline. There are 15 residues in the CDR3. In DNA form, the CDR3 reads TGTGCCAGCAGTTACTCCCCCCCCATTTTGAGCGAGCAGTACTTC. This gives the protein CASSYSPPILSEQYF.

The rearrangement links TRBV5-1 to TRBJ2-7; 7 nucleotides match TRBD1. CDR3 length equals 15 residues. V gave up 2 bases and J gave up 0 bases; unmatched junction bases: 5. Germline V gene data show CDR1 as SGHRS and CDR2 as YFSETQ. CDR3 bases: TGCGCCAGCAGCTTTCAACAGGGGATCTCCTACGAGCAGTACTTC. It is translated as CASSFQQGISYEQYF.